This T cell receptor (beta chain) comes out of a study of shared clonotypes between healthy human individuals. Overall study results and limits: Clonotypes that were shared across a handful of donors made up around 5% of naive CD4 clonotypes. Donors were few, which limited the genetic and exposure-history diversity represented.

This clone was detected once. Its antigen remains unknown. Naivety among CD8 cells was defined by CD45RO negativity and positive CCR7 selection, thereby excluding terminally differentiated effector memory CD45RA+ cells. The repertoire was sequenced with immunoSEQ multiplex PCR; TCRdb's copy has only in-frame clones and lacks some. The table shows some 2 million clones, with over 85% occurring only once. Per the germline V gene, CDR1 is LNHDA and CDR2 is SQIVND (reference sequence). With V trimmed by 3 bases and J by 3 bases, 8 bases remained unmatched. The CDR3 is made up of 16 amino acids. V usage is TRBV19 and J usage is TRBJ1-5; 7 positions agree with TRBD1. The receptor was isolated from a man between 18 and 29 years old in good health. Sequencing was performed on naive CD8+ T cells sorted from blood. CDR3 region: CASSITAGGTNQPQHF. In nucleotides, the CDR3 is TGTGCCAGTAGTATTACGGCAGGGGGTACCAATCAGCCCCAGCATTTT. The whole variable domain, remainder taken from reference TRBV19 and TRBJ1-5, is DGGITQSPKYLFRKEGQNVTLSCEQNLNHDAMYWYRQDPGQGLRLIYYSQIVNDFQKGDIAEGYSVSREKKESFPLTVTSAQKNPTAFYLCASSITAGGTNQPQHFGDGTRLSIL.